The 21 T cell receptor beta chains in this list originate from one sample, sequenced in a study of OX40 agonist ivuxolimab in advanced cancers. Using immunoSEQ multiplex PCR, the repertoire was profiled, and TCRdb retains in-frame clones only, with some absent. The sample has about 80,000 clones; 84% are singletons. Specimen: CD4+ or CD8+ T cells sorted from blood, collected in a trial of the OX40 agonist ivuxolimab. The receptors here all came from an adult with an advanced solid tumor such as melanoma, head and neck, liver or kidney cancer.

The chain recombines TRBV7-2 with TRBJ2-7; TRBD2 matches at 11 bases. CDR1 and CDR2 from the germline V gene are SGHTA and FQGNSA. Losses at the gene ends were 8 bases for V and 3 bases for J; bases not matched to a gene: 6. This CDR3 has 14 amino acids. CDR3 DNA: TGTGCCAGCGGCACCACTAGCGGGAGCTACGAGCAGTACTTC. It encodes CASGTTSGSYEQYF.

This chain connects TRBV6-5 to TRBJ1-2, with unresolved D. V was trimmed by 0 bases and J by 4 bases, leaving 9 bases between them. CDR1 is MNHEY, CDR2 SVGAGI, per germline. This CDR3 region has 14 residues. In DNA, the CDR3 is TGTGCCAGCAGTTACTCGAGATCCTTCTATGGCTACACCTTC. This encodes CASSYSRSFYGYTF.

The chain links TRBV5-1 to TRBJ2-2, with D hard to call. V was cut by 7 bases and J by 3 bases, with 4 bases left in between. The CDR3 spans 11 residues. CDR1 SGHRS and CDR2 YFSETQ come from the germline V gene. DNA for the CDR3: TGCGCCAGCGGCTACACCGGGGAGCTGTTTTTT. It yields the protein CASGYTGELFF.

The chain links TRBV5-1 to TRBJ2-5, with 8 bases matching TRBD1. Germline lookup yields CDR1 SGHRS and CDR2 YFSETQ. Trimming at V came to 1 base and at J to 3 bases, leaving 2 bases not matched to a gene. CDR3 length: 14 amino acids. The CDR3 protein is CASSLSGGEETQYF. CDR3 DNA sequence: TGCGCCAGCAGCTTGTCAGGGGGCGAAGAGACCCAGTACTTC.

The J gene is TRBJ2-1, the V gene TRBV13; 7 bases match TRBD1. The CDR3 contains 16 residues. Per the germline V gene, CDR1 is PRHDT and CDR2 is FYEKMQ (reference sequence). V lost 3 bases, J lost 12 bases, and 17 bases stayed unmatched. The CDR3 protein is CASSFPPPEGALRQFF. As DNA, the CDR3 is TGTGCCAGCAGCTTCCCTCCTCCCGAGGGGGCCCTTAGGCAGTTCTTC.

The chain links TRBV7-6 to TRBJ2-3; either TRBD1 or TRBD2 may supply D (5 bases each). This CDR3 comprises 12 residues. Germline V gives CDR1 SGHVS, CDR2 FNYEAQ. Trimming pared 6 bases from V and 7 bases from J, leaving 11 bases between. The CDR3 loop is CASSWDGNTQYF. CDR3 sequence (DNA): TGTGCCAGCAGTTGGGACGGGAATACGCAGTATTTT. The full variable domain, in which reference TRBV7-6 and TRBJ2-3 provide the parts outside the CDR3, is GAGVSQSPRYKVTKRGQDVALRCDPISGHVSLYWYRQALGQGPEFLTYFNYEAQQDKSGLPNDRFSAERPEGSISTLTIQRTEQRDSAMYRCASSWDGNTQYFGPGTRLTVL.

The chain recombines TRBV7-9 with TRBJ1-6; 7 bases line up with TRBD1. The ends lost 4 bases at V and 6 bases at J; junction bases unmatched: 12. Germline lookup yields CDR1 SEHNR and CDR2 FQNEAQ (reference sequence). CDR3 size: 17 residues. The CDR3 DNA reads TGTGCCAGCAGCTCAGCGACAGGGACTCGTATTAATTCACCCCTCCACTTT. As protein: CASSSATGTRINSPLHF.

CDR3 sequence (DNA): TGTGCCAGCAGATGGGACAGTAACACTGAAGCTTTCTTT. Translating gives CASRWDSNTEAFF. The rearrangement links TRBV6-1 to TRBJ1-1; 7 bases agree with TRBD1. CDR3 size: 13 residues. The ends lost 6 bases at V and 2 bases at J; junction bases unmatched: 3. CDR1 and CDR2 from the germline V gene are MNHNS and SASEGT.

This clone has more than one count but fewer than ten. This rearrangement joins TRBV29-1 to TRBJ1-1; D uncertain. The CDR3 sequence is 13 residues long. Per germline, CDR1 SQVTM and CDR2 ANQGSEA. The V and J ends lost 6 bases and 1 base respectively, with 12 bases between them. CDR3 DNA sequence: TGCAGCGTGGAGTCATGGGAGAACACTGAAGCTTTCTTT. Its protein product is CSVESWENTEAFF.

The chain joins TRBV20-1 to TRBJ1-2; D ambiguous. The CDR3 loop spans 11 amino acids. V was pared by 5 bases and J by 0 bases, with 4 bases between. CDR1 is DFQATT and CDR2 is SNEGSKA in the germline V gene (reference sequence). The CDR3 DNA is TGCAGTGCTGGTACTAACTATGGCTACACCTTC. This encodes CSAGTNYGYTF.

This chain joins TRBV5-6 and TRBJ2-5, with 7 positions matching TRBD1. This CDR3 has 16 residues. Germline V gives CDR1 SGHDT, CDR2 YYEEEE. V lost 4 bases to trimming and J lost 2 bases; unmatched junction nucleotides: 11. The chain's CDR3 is CASSVGTDSSQETQYF. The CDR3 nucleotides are TGTGCCAGCAGCGTCGGGACAGACTCTTCACAAGAGACCCAGTACTTC.

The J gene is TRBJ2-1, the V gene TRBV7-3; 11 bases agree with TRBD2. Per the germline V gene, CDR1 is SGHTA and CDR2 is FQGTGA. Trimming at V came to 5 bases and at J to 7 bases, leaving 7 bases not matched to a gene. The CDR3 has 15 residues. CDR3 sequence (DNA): TGTGCCAGCAGCCCGGGACTAGCGGTTATAAATGAGCAGTTCTTC. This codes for CASSPGLAVINEQFF.

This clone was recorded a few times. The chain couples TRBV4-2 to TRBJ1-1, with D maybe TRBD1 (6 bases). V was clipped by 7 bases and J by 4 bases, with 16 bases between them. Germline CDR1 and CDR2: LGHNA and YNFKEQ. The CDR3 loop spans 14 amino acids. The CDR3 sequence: CASKPGHQSTEAFF. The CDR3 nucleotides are TGTGCCAGCAAACCGGGACACCAGAGCACTGAAGCTTTCTTT.

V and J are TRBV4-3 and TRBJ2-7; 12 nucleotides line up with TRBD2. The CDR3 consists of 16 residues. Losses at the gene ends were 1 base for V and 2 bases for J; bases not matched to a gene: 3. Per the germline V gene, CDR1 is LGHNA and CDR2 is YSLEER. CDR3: CASSQGLAGVAYEQYF. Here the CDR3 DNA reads TGCGCCAGCAGCCAAGGACTAGCGGGAGTCGCCTACGAGCAGTACTTC.

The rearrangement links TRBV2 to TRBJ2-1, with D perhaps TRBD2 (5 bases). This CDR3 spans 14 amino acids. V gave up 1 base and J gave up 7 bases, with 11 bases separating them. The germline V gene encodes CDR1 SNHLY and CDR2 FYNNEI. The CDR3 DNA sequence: TGTGCCAGCAGTGAAGGGTTTCGCGGGAATGAGCAGTTCTTC. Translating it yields CASSEGFRGNEQFF.

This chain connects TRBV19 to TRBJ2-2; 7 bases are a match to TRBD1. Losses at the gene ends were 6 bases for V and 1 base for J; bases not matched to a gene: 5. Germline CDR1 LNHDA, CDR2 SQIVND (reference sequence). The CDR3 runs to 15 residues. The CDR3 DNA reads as TGTGCCAGTAGCAGACAGGGATTGAACACCGGGGAGCTGTTTTTT. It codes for CASSRQGLNTGELFF.

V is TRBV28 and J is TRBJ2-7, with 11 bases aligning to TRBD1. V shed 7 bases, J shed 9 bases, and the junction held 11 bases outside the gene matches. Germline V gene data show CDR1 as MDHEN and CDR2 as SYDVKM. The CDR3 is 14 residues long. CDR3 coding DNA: TGTGCCAGCACCCCGGGACAGGGGGGAAAAGGGCAGTACTTC. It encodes CASTPGQGGKGQYF.

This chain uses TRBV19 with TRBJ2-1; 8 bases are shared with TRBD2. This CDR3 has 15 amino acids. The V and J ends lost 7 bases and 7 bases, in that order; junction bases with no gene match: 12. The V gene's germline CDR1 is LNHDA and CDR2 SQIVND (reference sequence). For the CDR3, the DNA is TGTGCCAGTAACCTGCGGGGGGCCAGGGAAAATGAGCAGTTCTTC. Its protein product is CASNLRGARENEQFF.

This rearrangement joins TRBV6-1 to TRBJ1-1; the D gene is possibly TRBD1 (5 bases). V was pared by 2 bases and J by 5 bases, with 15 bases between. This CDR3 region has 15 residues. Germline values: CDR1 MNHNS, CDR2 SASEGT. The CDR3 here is CASSERGGGNTEAFF. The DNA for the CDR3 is TGTGCCAGCAGTGAAAGGGGTGGAGGGAATACTGAAGCTTTCTTT.

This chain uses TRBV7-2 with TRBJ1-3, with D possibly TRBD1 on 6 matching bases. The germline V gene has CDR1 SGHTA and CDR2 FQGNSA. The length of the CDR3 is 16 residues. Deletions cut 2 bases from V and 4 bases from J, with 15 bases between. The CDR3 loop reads CASSLTRTADGNTIYF. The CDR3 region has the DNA TGTGCCAGCAGCTTAACTAGGACAGCGGACGGAAACACCATATATTTT.

The CDR3 sequence: CASSQIDRAAKNIQYF. DNA for the CDR3: TGTGCCAGCAGTCAAATAGACAGGGCGGCCAAAAACATTCAGTACTTC. The V and J genes are TRBV28 and TRBJ2-4, with 7 bases lining up with TRBD1. J was trimmed by 1 base and V by 5 bases; bases with no gene match: 8. The CDR3 extends over 16 amino acids. The V gene's germline CDR1 is MDHEN and CDR2 SYDVKM. The entire variable domain, with the rest obtained from reference TRBV28 and TRBJ2-4, is as follows: DVKVTQSSRYLVKRTGEKVFLECVQDMDHENMFWYRQDPGLGLRLIYFSYDVKMKEKGDIPEGYSVSREKKERFSLILESASTNQTSMYLCASSQIDRAAKNIQYFGAGTRLSVL.